These 22 T cell receptor beta chains were all obtained from the same sample, sequenced in a study of blood T cell repertoires in COVID-19. Using immunoSEQ multiplex PCR, the repertoire was profiled, and TCRdb retains in-frame clones only, with some absent. This sample yields some 150,000 clones, of which about 90% are seen a single time; under 0.6% belongs to the top ten. Sequenced sample: peripheral blood. Source of these receptors: a man aged 50-60 years with acute or convalescent COVID-19.

The chain recombines TRBV9 with TRBJ2-2; D is undetermined. The CDR3 length is 14 residues. V was clipped by 3 bases and J by 2 bases, with 8 bases between them. The germline CDR1 and CDR2 sequences are SGDLS and YYNGEE. This CDR3 reads CASSAPTNTGELFF. In nucleotides, the CDR3 is TGTGCCAGCAGCGCCCCAACAAACACCGGGGAGCTGTTTTTT.

The chain recombines TRBV28 with TRBJ2-7; TRBD1 matches 10 bases. The V gene's germline CDR1 is MDHEN and CDR2 SYDVKM. The CDR3 loop spans 15 amino acids. The V segment lost 6 bases and the J segment 0 bases; nucleotides outside the gene matches: 5. Here the CDR3 DNA reads TGTGCCAGCAGCCGTGGGGACAGGGGCTCCTACGAGCAGTACGTC. This codes for CASSRGDRGSYEQYV.

The V and J genes are TRBV28 and TRBJ1-2; no definite D call. Germline V gene sequence: CDR1 MDHEN, CDR2 SYDVKM. The V end was cut by 7 bases, the J end by 5 bases, with 8 bases between. The CDR3 is 11 amino acids. CDR3 loop: CASTAGYGYTF. For the CDR3, the DNA is TGTGCCAGCACTGCGGGGTATGGCTACACCTTC.

This chain links TRBV29-1 with TRBJ2-1; TRBD1 matches 7 bases. Germline CDR1 and CDR2: SQVTM and ANQGSEA. The length of the CDR3 is 14 residues. V shed 5 bases and J 4 bases; nucleotides not matched to a gene: 8. The CDR3 is CSVRPGTDYNEQFF. For the CDR3, the DNA is TGCAGCGTTCGTCCCGGGACAGATTACAATGAGCAGTTCTTC.

The V call is TRBV28, the J call TRBJ2-3, with a tentative D call TRBD1 (5 bases). The CDR3 loop spans 21 amino acids. V was cut by 6 bases and J by 2 bases, with 33 bases left in between. Germline-derived CDR1 and CDR2 are MDHEN and SYDVKM. CDR3 sequence (DNA): TGTGCCAGCAGCCCGGCAGGGTTTCTCTTCTCCGAATCGTCCCACACAGATACGCAGTATTTT. As protein: CASSPAGFLFSESSHTDTQYF.

This chain connects TRBV19 to TRBJ2-2, with 10 bases matching TRBD2. V shed 5 bases and J 5 bases; nucleotides not matched to a gene: 8. CDR3 length equals 16 residues. Germline CDR1 is LNHDA and CDR2 is SQIVND (reference sequence). The CDR3 DNA reads as TGTGCCAGTAGTCTCCTAGCGGGAGAGGGGACCGGGGAGCTGTTTTTT. Residues: CASSLLAGEGTGELFF.

This chain uses TRBV9 with TRBJ1-2; the D gene is possibly TRBD1 (5 bases). This CDR3 is 14 amino acids long. Trimming pared 5 bases from V and 1 base from J, leaving 12 bases between. Germline V gives CDR1 SGDLS, CDR2 YYNGEE. The CDR3 nucleotides are TGTGCCAGCAGTTTATGGGGGGTTAACTATGGCTACACCTTC. It yields the protein CASSLWGVNYGYTF.

Turning to this clone: The junction departs from germline at one end; a sequencing error may be responsible. This rearrangement joins TRBV3-1 (or the pseudogene TRBV3-2) to TRBJ1-2, with D unclear. This CDR3 is built from 12 residues. Germline values: CDR1 LGHDT, CDR2 YNNKEL (reference sequence). CDR3 loop: CASSQGKRGHTF. CDR3 in DNA: TGTGCCAGCAGCCAAGGAAAACGTGGCCACACCTTC.

The rearrangement uses TRBV5-6 and TRBJ2-7; D perhaps matches TRBD1 (6 bases). The CDR3 totals 13 residues. Germline V gene sequence: CDR1 SGHDT, CDR2 YYEEEE. V shed 3 bases and J shed 2 bases, with 9 bases lying between them. Here the CDR3 DNA reads TGTGCCAGCAGCTGGGGACAAACCTACGAGCAGTACGTC. This translates into CASSWGQTYEQYV.

This clone was seen just once. The chain joins TRBV7-6 to TRBJ2-1; D remains unclear. The V gene's germline CDR1 is SGHVS and CDR2 FNYEAQ. Trimming stripped 5 bases from V and 6 bases from J, with 17 bases between. This CDR3 has 15 amino acids. The CDR3 DNA follows: TGTGCCAGCAGCCCAAGCCCGTTGGTTTTCAATGAGCAGTTCTTC. Encoded protein: CASSPSPLVFNEQFF.

This CDR3 is CASSYSSGVAGEQYF. For the CDR3, the DNA is TGTGCCAGCAGTTACTCTAGCGGGGTCGCGGGCGAGCAGTACTTC. The chain has TRBV6-5 and TRBJ2-7; TRBD2 matches at 8 bases. Looked up from germline, CDR1 is MNHEY and CDR2 is SVGAGI. There are 15 residues in the CDR3. The V gene end was trimmed by 0 bases and the J gene end by 6 bases; junction bases not matched to a gene: 7.

The chain joins TRBV4-2 to TRBJ2-2; 7 bases align to TRBD2. The germline V gene has CDR1 LGHNA and CDR2 YNFKEQ. The V segment lost 2 bases and the J segment 4 bases; nucleotides outside the gene matches: 4. This CDR3 contains 15 residues. The CDR3, as DNA: TGTGCCAGCAGCCAAAGCCCGGGGGGCACCGGGGAGCTGTTTTTT. This encodes CASSQSPGGTGELFF.

This clone was observed a few times. The chain has TRBV24-1 and TRBJ2-1, with 8 bases matching TRBD2. Germline assignment: CDR1 KGHDR and CDR2 SFDVKD. The ends lost 5 bases at V and 3 bases at J; junction bases unmatched: 8. The CDR3 runs to 16 residues. The CDR3 sequence is CATSGAGTRSYNEQFF. The DNA of the CDR3 is TGTGCCACCAGTGGTGCCGGGACTAGAAGCTACAATGAGCAGTTCTTC.

The chain links TRBV12-3 or TRBV12-4 to TRBJ2-2; 7 nucleotides match TRBD1. The junction had 2 bases not matched to a gene; V was cut back by 4 bases and J by 6 bases. The CDR3 length is 13 residues. In DNA, the CDR3 is TGTGCCAGCAGTTCCACAGGGGCCGGGGAGCTGTTTTTT. This encodes CASSSTGAGELFF.

The CDR3 reads CAWSVRRTGDTGELFF. The DNA for the CDR3 is TGTGCCTGGAGTGTAAGGAGGACAGGGGACACCGGGGAGCTGTTTTTT. The J gene is TRBJ2-2, the V gene TRBV30; TRBD1 agrees at 9 bases. Trimming removed 0 bases from V and 3 bases from J; junction bases left unmatched: 5. Germline CDR1 is GTSNPN and CDR2 is SVGIG (reference sequence). CDR3 length equals 16 residues. The whole variable domain, filled in from reference TRBV30 and TRBJ2-2, reads SQTIHQWPATLVQPVGSPLSLECTVEGTSNPNLYWYRQAAGRGLQLLFYSVGIGQISSEVPQNLSASRPQDRQFILSSKKLLLSDSGFYLCAWSVRRTGDTGELFFGEGSRLTVL.

V gene TRBV30 combines with J gene TRBJ1-2; D is ambiguous. CDR3 size: 13 residues. Trimming shortened V by 3 bases and J by 5 bases, and 13 bases separated the two germline ends. From germline, CDR1 is GTSNPN and CDR2 SVGIG (reference sequence). Here the CDR3 reads CAWRLASTYGYTF. The CDR3 DNA is TGTGCCTGGAGACTAGCCTCAACGTATGGCTACACCTTC.

The V call is TRBV19, the J call TRBJ2-5; D is undetermined. Deletions cut 8 bases from V and 3 bases from J, with 10 bases between. Germline CDR1 reads LNHDA; CDR2 reads SQIVND (reference sequence). The CDR3 length is 12 residues. The chain's CDR3 is CASGPTEETQYF. The CDR3 DNA follows: TGTGCCAGTGGGCCGACCGAAGAGACCCAGTACTTC.

The chain recombines TRBV7-9 with TRBJ1-5, with D possibly being TRBD1 (6 bases). This CDR3 has 15 amino acids. Germline-derived CDR1 and CDR2 are SEHNR and FQNEAQ (reference sequence). With 3 bases removed from V and 1 base from J, the gap between germline ends came to 10 bases. CDR3 in amino acids: CASSLEGGSNQPQHF. The CDR3 nucleotides are TGTGCCAGCAGCTTGGAGGGGGGGAGCAATCAGCCCCAGCATTTT.

The chain uses TRBV11-2 and TRBJ1-1, with a possible D match to TRBD1 (5 bases). The length of the CDR3 is 14 residues. V was trimmed by 3 bases and J by 0 bases, leaving 8 bases between them. The germline V gene has CDR1 SGHAT and CDR2 FQNNGV. The CDR3 nucleotides are TGTGCCAGCAGCTTCGACAGACTGAACACTGAAGCTTTCTTT. Protein product: CASSFDRLNTEAFF.

The rearrangement uses TRBV7-2 and TRBJ1-1; no reliable D call. The V end was cut by 2 bases, the J end by 1 base, with 8 bases between. This CDR3 contains 14 residues. Germline loops: CDR1 SGHTA, CDR2 FQGNSA. CDR3 bases: TGTGCCAGCAGCTTACAAGAGGGGAACACTGAAGCTTTCTTT. Its protein is CASSLQEGNTEAFF.

The rearrangement uses TRBV6-2 or TRBV6-3 and TRBJ1-5; D perhaps matches TRBD1 (6 bases). Germline V gives CDR1 MNHEY, CDR2 SVGEGT. Trimming removed 4 bases from V and 0 bases from J, with 10 bases in between. CDR3 length: 15 residues. CDR3 in amino acids: CASSLDSYSNQPQHF. CDR3 nucleotides: TGTGCCAGCAGTTTGGACAGTTATAGCAATCAGCCCCAGCATTTT.

The V call is TRBV6-6, the J call TRBJ2-1, with D tentatively TRBD2 (6 bases). Looked up from germline, CDR1 is MNHNY and CDR2 is SVGAGI (reference sequence). V was clipped by 3 bases and J by 8 bases, with 11 bases between them. This CDR3 region has 13 residues. The DNA for the CDR3 is TGTGCCAGCAGTTATCGTCGGGACTATGAGCAGTTCTTC. Encoded protein: CASSYRRDYEQFF.